The clone carrying this TCR beta chain occurred a few times. Antigen: not known. TCRdb reprocessed the 5' RACE reads via MiXCR and lists one record per CDR3 protein. The table records tens of thousands of distinct CDR3 sequences, more than 10% of them present only once. The sample belongs to a study of T-cell memory formation after mild COVID-19. Study-level information: TCR clusters were mostly donor specific.

Whole-study results and caveats: CD8+ contracting clones occupied EMRA, while CD4+ ones occupied mainly CM and EM. Clones shrinking between day 15 and 85 showed a balanced CD4/CD8 split, and those that grew later tilted toward CD4+.

The origin of this receptor is a man aged 18-30 years who had mild COVID-19 (a few samples of this study predate the infection). Cell type and time point are not known. Sequenced input: PBMCs or a T cell subset sorted from them (not recorded which).

CDR3 bases: TGCGCCAGCAGGCCCGGGACAGGGACATATTACACTGAAGCTTTCTTT. Translating gives CASRPGTGTYYTEAFF. This rearrangement joins TRBV5-1 to TRBJ1-1, with TRBD1 matching 9 bases. The germline gives CDR1 SGHRS, CDR2 YFSETQ. This CDR3 region has 16 residues. After removal of 5 bases from V and 3 bases from J, the junction contained 11 bases not matched to a gene.